Listed below are T cell receptor beta chains from one sample, sequenced in a study of blood T cell dynamics during melanoma immunotherapy. Clones were read by immunoSEQ multiplex PCR, and TCRdb kept only the in-frame ones, dropping some. The sample has thousands of clones; more than 75% are singletons. Source: blood, taken from a patient treated with checkpoint blockade. These receptors were taken from a human donor with melanoma. Both conserved end residues are part of each CDR3. Each record gives: V gene, J gene, clone size, D gene, CDR3 protein, CDR3 DNA. A D gene is named only where the DNA matches it firmly. Rows may omit the clone size; those that give it use once, few, many or a size class.

V: TRBV10-2; J: TRBJ2-3; size: -; D: TRBD2; CDR3: CASSGGGLAGGPLTDTQYF; DNA: TGCGCCAGCAGTGGGGGGGGACTAGCGGGAGGGCCTCTGACAGATACGCAGTATTTT
V: TRBV29-1; J: TRBJ2-7; size: -; D: TRBD2; CDR3: CSVEGAGGTYEQYF; DNA: TGCAGCGTTGAAGGGGCGGGAGGCACCTACGAGCAGTACTTC
V: TRBV7-9; J: TRBJ1-2; size: -; D: -; CDR3: CASSSQGNYGYTF; DNA: TGTGCCAGCAGCTCCCAGGGAAACTATGGCTACACCTTC
V: TRBV30; J: TRBJ2-7; size: -; D: -; CDR3: CAWSADRAPYYEQYF; DNA: TGTGCCTGGAGTGCCGACCGGGCCCCTTATTACGAGCAGTACTTC
V: TRBV7-2; J: TRBJ2-7; size: once; D: TRBD1; CDR3: CASSLQGWEQYF; DNA: TGTGCCAGCAGTCTACAGGGGTGGGAGCAGTACTTC
V: TRBV28; J: TRBJ1-4; size: once; D: TRBD1; CDR3: CAIEQGASEKLFF; DNA: TGTGCCATCGAACAGGGGGCGAGCGAAAAACTGTTTTTT
V: TRBV11-3; J: TRBJ1-3; size: -; D: TRBD1; CDR3: CASSEGTVSGNTIYF; DNA: TGTGCCAGCAGTGAAGGGACAGTCTCTGGAAACACCATATATTTT
V: TRBV30; J: TRBJ2-5; size: -; D: TRBD2; CDR3: CAWSRRGGLQETQYF; DNA: TGTGCCTGGAGTCGTCGGGGGGGGCTCCAAGAGACCCAGTACTTC
V: TRBV7-2; J: TRBJ1-5; size: -; D: -; CDR3: CASSWGREQPQHF; DNA: TGTGCCAGCAGCTGGGGACGAGAGCAGCCCCAGCATTTT
V: TRBV4-3; J: TRBJ2-7; size: -; D: -; CDR3: CASSQSDRYEQYF; DNA: TGCGCCAGCAGCCAAAGCGACCGCTACGAGCAGTACTTC
V: TRBV19; J: TRBJ2-7; size: -; D: -; CDR3: CASSILGQSGGEQYF; DNA: TGTGCCAGTAGTATCCTGGGGCAATCCGGAGGCGAGCAGTACTTC
V: TRBV7-6; J: TRBJ2-2; size: -; D: TRBD2; CDR3: CASSPRTSGSGELFF; DNA: TGTGCCAGCAGCCCCCGGACTAGCGGGAGCGGGGAGCTGTTTTTT
V: TRBV28; J: TRBJ1-1; size: -; D: -; CDR3: CASSFRDKVSEAFF; DNA: TGTGCCAGCAGTTTCCGGGACAAGGTCTCTGAAGCTTTCTTT
V: TRBV9; J: TRBJ2-1; size: -; D: TRBD1; CDR3: CASSVWDRVDNEQFF; DNA: TGTGCCAGCAGCGTATGGGACAGGGTAGACAATGAGCAGTTCTTC
V: TRBV6-5; J: TRBJ2-2; size: -; D: -; CDR3: CASSYPGTRNTGELFF; DNA: TGTGCCAGCAGTTATCCCGGGACAAGGAACACCGGGGAGCTGTTTTTT
V: TRBV7-2; J: TRBJ2-2; size: -; D: TRBD2; CDR3: CASSLGGGDTGELFF; DNA: TGTGCCAGCAGCTTAGGCGGGGGGGACACCGGGGAGCTGTTTTTT
V: TRBV5-1; J: TRBJ2-7; size: -; D: -; CDR3: CASSLIYRVGDEQYF; DNA: TGCGCCAGCAGCTTGATATACAGGGTCGGCGACGAGCAGTACTTC
V: TRBV7-9; J: TRBJ1-6; size: -; D: -; CDR3: CASSLGAGFYNSPLHF; DNA: TGTGCCAGCAGCTTAGGTGCAGGGTTCTATAATTCACCCCTCCACTTT
V: TRBV6-5; J: TRBJ2-1; size: -; D: -; CDR3: CASSYPGPEQFF; DNA: TGTGCCAGCAGTTACCCCGGCCCTGAGCAGTTCTTC
V: TRBV2; J: TRBJ1-1; size: -; D: -; CDR3: CASSSVGNTEAFF; DNA: TGTGCCAGCAGTTCAGTGGGGAACACTGAAGCTTTCTTT
V: TRBV14; J: TRBJ2-6; size: -; D: -; CDR3: CASSHRESGANVLTF; DNA: TGTGCCAGCAGCCACAGGGAATCTGGGGCCAACGTCCTGACTTTC
V: TRBV5-6; J: TRBJ1-4; size: once; D: -; CDR3: CASSLALEGGREKLFF; DNA: TGTGCCAGCAGCTTGGCCTTGGAGGGGGGTAGAGAAAAACTGTTTTTT
V: TRBV4-2; J: TRBJ2-6; size: -; D: -; CDR3: CASSYGGPGANVLTF; DNA: TGTGCCAGCAGTTACGGGGGGCCTGGGGCCAACGTCCTGACTTTC
V: TRBV18; J: TRBJ1-1; size: -; D: TRBD1; CDR3: CASHPLGTGLNTEAFF; DNA: TGTGCCAGCCACCCCTTGGGGACAGGTTTGAACACTGAAGCTTTCTTT